This is a list of T cell receptor beta chains from one sample in a study of T cell responses to AZD1222 COVID-19 vaccine. Produced via immunoSEQ multiplex PCR; TCRdb's table is partial and in-frame only. The repertoire holds roughly 44,000 clones, with 75% to 85% as singletons. Sequenced here: peripheral blood, sampled on day 0 of AZD1222 vaccination. These receptors were taken from an adult in good health. CDR3s include the opening cysteine and the closing phenylalanine or tryptophan. D genes are given only for firm matches. Rows give clone size only sometimes, using once, few, many, or a class for an expanded clone.

v_call	clone_size	d_call	j_call	cdr3_aa	cdr3_nt
TRBV28	NA	NA	TRBJ2-7	CASTTNGGEQYF	TGTGCCAGCACCACAAACGGGGGCGAGCAGTACTTC
TRBV28	NA	TRBD1	TRBJ2-7	CASKLGNRGLAYEQYF	TGTGCCAGCAAGTTGGGGAACAGGGGGCTCGCCTACGAGCAGTACTTC
TRBV18	NA	NA	TRBJ2-7	CASSQRDALGEQYF	TGTGCCAGCTCACAACGGGACGCCCTTGGTGAGCAGTACTTC
TRBV18	NA	TRBD1	TRBJ1-6	CASSTGSGNSPLHF	TGTGCCAGCTCGACAGGGTCGGGTAATTCACCCCTCCACTTT
TRBV9	NA	TRBD2	TRBJ2-7	CASSKTGTSNEQYF	TGTGCCAGCAGCAAAACCGGGACTAGCAATGAGCAGTACTTC
TRBV29-1	NA	NA	TRBJ2-5	CSVDYGRGVLKTQYF	TGCAGCGTTGATTACGGCAGGGGAGTCCTGAAGACCCAGTACTTC
TRBV6-1	NA	NA	TRBJ1-3	CASSENGYGNTIYF	TGTGCCAGCAGTGAAAATGGTTACGGAAACACCATATATTTT
TRBV5-6	NA	TRBD1	TRBJ1-1	CASSFPTGQAFF	TGTGCCAGCAGCTTCCCGACAGGGCAAGCTTTCTTT
TRBV30	NA	NA	TRBJ2-6	CAWNPWSWGSSGANVLTF	TGTGCCTGGAACCCTTGGTCCTGGGGCTCCTCTGGGGCCAACGTCCTGACTTTC
TRBV3-1/TRBV3-2	NA	NA	TRBJ1-2	CASSQDWAQGDYGYTF	TGTGCCAGCAGCCAAGATTGGGCCCAGGGCGACTATGGCTACACCTTC
TRBV10-3	NA	NA	TRBJ1-5	CAISESGGNQPQHF	TGTGCCATCAGTGAGTCGGGGGGCAATCAGCCCCAGCATTTT
TRBV28	once	NA	TRBJ1-2	CASSVGQYGYTF	TGTGCCAGCAGTGTCGGACAGTATGGCTACACCTTC
TRBV7-2	NA	TRBD2	TRBJ2-2	CASSLDLAGNTGELFF	TGTGCCAGCAGCTTAGATCTAGCGGGAAACACCGGGGAGCTGTTTTTT
TRBV15	NA	NA	TRBJ1-2	CATSRVGGTNYGYTF	TGTGCCACCAGCAGAGTAGGTGGGACGAACTATGGCTACACCTTC
TRBV6-6	NA	NA	TRBJ1-1	CASSTLSGLNTEAFF	TGTGCCAGCAGTACCCTCAGTGGTCTGAACACTGAAGCTTTCTTT
TRBV28	NA	NA	TRBJ1-2	CASSPQINYGYTF	TGTGCCAGCAGCCCACAGATAAACTATGGCTACACCTTC
TRBV30	few	NA	TRBJ1-2	CAWGPLSYFEYGYTF	TGTGCCTGGGGACCTCTGTCATACTTCGAATATGGCTACACCTTC
TRBV18	NA	TRBD1	TRBJ1-1	CASSPRAGGSNTEAFF	TGTGCCAGCTCGCCCCGGGCAGGGGGCTCGAACACTGAAGCTTTCTTT
TRBV27	few	TRBD1	TRBJ1-2	CASSPGGQGPLYGYTF	TGTGCCAGCAGTCCGGGCGGACAGGGCCCTCTCTATGGCTACACCTTC
TRBV29-1	NA	NA	TRBJ2-1	CSTGGWNNEQFF	TGCAGCACTGGGGGGTGGAACAATGAGCAGTTCTTC
TRBV5-6	few	NA	TRBJ1-6	CASSPLYNSPLHF	TGTGCCAGCAGCCCTCTCTATAATTCACCCCTCCACTTT
TRBV4-3	NA	TRBD1	TRBJ1-3	CASSQGTQGGLSGNTIYF	TGCGCCAGCAGCCAAGGAACCCAGGGGGGACTGTCTGGAAACACCATATATTTT
TRBV7-2	NA	NA	TRBJ2-7	CASSLAGESYEQYF	TGTGCCAGCAGCTTAGCGGGGGAGTCCTACGAGCAGTACTTC
TRBV28	few	NA	TRBJ2-7	CASSLLSARGEQYF	TGTGCCAGCAGTTTACTCTCGGCCCGGGGGGAGCAGTACTTC
TRBV27	NA	NA	TRBJ2-5	CASSLWAGAQETQYF	TGTGCCAGCAGTTTATGGGCAGGGGCCCAAGAGACCCAGTACTTC
TRBV7-8	NA	TRBD2	TRBJ2-5	CASSLGLAEETQYF	TGTGCCAGCAGCCTAGGACTAGCGGAAGAGACCCAGTACTTC
TRBV27	NA	NA	TRBJ2-4	CASRTVGAAKNIQYF	TGTGCCAGCCGGACGGTGGGGGCGGCCAAAAACATTCAGTACTTC
TRBV2	once	NA	TRBJ2-7	CASKDQSYEQYF	TGTGCCAGCAAAGATCAGTCCTACGAGCAGTACTTC
TRBV19	NA	NA	TRBJ1-5	CASSLGNQPQHF	TGTGCCAGTAGTCTTGGGAATCAGCCCCAGCATTTT
TRBV5-1	NA	NA	TRBJ1-2	CASSLGGSRANYGYTF	TGCGCCAGCAGCTTGGGAGGTTCCCGAGCTAACTATGGCTACACCTTC
TRBV6-5	NA	NA	TRBJ2-7	CASPRGAGGYEQYF	TGTGCCAGCCCTAGGGGGGCTGGGGGCTACGAGCAGTACTTC
TRBV7-9	NA	NA	TRBJ1-1	CASSLVGRGDTEAFF	TGTGCCAGCAGCTTAGTGGGCAGGGGAGACACTGAAGCTTTCTTT
TRBV12-5	many	NA	TRBJ1-2	CASAKGQSYGYTF	TGTGCTAGTGCCAAAGGACAGAGCTATGGCTACACCTTC
TRBV30	few	NA	TRBJ1-3	CAWSANRGNTIYF	TGTGCCTGGAGTGCTAACAGGGGAAACACCATATATTTT
TRBV11-2	NA	NA	TRBJ1-1	CASSWGAASNTEAFF	TGTGCCAGCAGCTGGGGGGCCGCTTCAAACACTGAAGCTTTCTTT
TRBV19	NA	NA	TRBJ1-6	CASQPGSSYNSPLHF	TGTGCCAGTCAACCAGGGAGCTCCTATAATTCACCCCTCCACTTT
TRBV19	few	NA	TRBJ1-3	CASSPSGPSSGNTIYF	TGTGCCAGTAGCCCTTCGGGACCGAGCTCTGGAAACACCATATATTTT
TRBV24-1	NA	TRBD1	TRBJ1-6	CATSEGQSSYNSPLHF	TGTGCCACCAGTGAGGGACAGAGCTCCTATAATTCACCCCTCCACTTT
TRBV3-1/TRBV3-2	once	NA	TRBJ1-1	CASSQEMNTEAFF	TGTGCCAGCAGCCAAGAAATGAACACTGAAGCTTTCTTT
TRBV10-3	NA	NA	TRBJ1-6	CAISGTADNSPLHF	TGTGCCATCAGTGGGACAGCTGATAATTCACCCCTCCACTTT
TRBV6-5	NA	TRBD1	TRBJ1-6	CASRTGGSYNSPLHF	TGTGCCAGCAGAACAGGGGGCTCCTATAATTCACCCCTCCACTTT
TRBV5-6	few	TRBD2	TRBJ2-2	CASSLAGGQTGELFF	TGTGCCAGCAGCTTAGCGGGGGGGCAAACCGGGGAGCTGTTTTTT
TRBV5-1	NA	NA	TRBJ2-2	CASSLVPDVGELFF	TGCGCCAGCAGCTTGGTGCCAGACGTCGGGGAGCTGTTTTTT
TRBV5-5	NA	NA	TRBJ1-4	CASAPFPATNEKLFF	TGTGCCAGTGCCCCTTTTCCCGCAACTAATGAAAAACTGTTTTTT
TRBV30	few	NA	TRBJ2-7	CAWSGAGSSYEQYF	TGTGCCTGGAGTGGTGCGGGAAGCTCCTACGAGCAGTACTTC
TRBV9	NA	TRBD1	TRBJ2-7	CASSVGDSSYEQYF	TGTGCCAGCAGCGTAGGGGACAGCTCCTACGAGCAGTACTTC
TRBV7-2	NA	NA	TRBJ1-1	CASSLGGRTEAFF	TGTGCCAGCAGCTTGGGGGGCCGGACTGAAGCTTTCTTT
TRBV4-1	NA	NA	TRBJ2-3	CASSPSGSTDTQYF	TGCGCCAGCAGCCCAAGCGGGAGCACAGATACGCAGTATTTT
TRBV18	NA	NA	TRBJ1-1	CASSPPSVGNTEAFF	TGTGCCAGCTCACCACCGTCAGTGGGGAACACTGAAGCTTTCTTT
TRBV5-4	NA	NA	TRBJ2-2	CASSFGIGPIQGELFF	TGTGCCAGCAGCTTTGGTATAGGCCCTATCCAAGGGGAGCTGTTTTTT
TRBV19	few	NA	TRBJ2-2	CASSTGWNTGELFF	TGTGCCAGTAGTACAGGGTGGAACACCGGGGAGCTGTTTTTT
TRBV28	NA	NA	TRBJ2-1	CASSTWQASVNNEQFF	TGTGCCAGCAGTACCTGGCAGGCCTCCGTTAACAATGAGCAGTTCTTC
TRBV11-2	NA	TRBD1	TRBJ2-2	CASSYPGQGAGELFF	TGTGCCAGCAGCTACCCGGGACAGGGGGCCGGGGAGCTGTTTTTT
TRBV28	NA	NA	TRBJ1-5	CASRTLVDGFLSNQPQHF	TGTGCCAGCAGAACACTAGTGGACGGGTTCCTTAGCAATCAGCCCCAGCATTTT
TRBV6-5	NA	NA	TRBJ2-7	CASSRRLGSSYEQYF	TGTGCCAGCAGTCGGCGGTTAGGGAGCTCCTACGAGCAGTACTTC